This is a list of T cell receptor beta chains from one sample in a study of CD8 T cells in ankylosing spondylitis. TCRdb analysed the 5' RACE reads with MiXCR anew, one entry per CDR3 protein. The table has about 390,000 distinct CDR3 sequences, 20% to 25% seen once. Sequenced material: blood, either unsorted or a sorted T cell fraction (not recorded which). The receptors were gathered from a male donor with ankylosing spondylitis. Both conserved end residues are part of each CDR3. D genes are given only for firm matches. The size field is filled for only some rows; it gives once, few, many or a size class.

v_call	cdr3_length	clone_size	j_call	d_call	cdr3_aa	cdr3_nt
TRBV5-1	15	.	TRBJ2-2	.	CASSLADTNTGELFF	TGCGCCAGCAGCTTGGCGGACACAAACACCGGGGAGCTGTTTTTT
TRBV4-3	15	.	TRBJ2-7	.	CASSQVVGAAHEQYF	TGCGCCAGCAGCCAAGTTGTGGGAGCAGCGCACGAGCAGTACTTC
TRBV20-1	14	few	TRBJ2-7	TRBD2	CSARGGAGEAEQYF	TGCAGTGCTAGAGGTGGGGCGGGAGAGGCCGAGCAGTACTTC
TRBV6-5	17	once	TRBJ1-1	.	CASSYSRGGAGNTEAFF	TGTGCCAGCAGTTACTCGAGGGGGGGCGCGGGAAACACTGAAGCTTTCTTT
TRBV7-2	14	.	TRBJ1-4	.	CASSFPGHNEKLFF	TGTGCCAGCAGCTTCCCAGGACACAATGAAAAACTGTTTTTT
TRBV27	16	.	TRBJ2-1	.	CASSLRVRRDYNEQFF	TGTGCCAGCAGTTTAAGGGTCAGGAGGGACTACAATGAGCAGTTCTTC
TRBV28	11	.	TRBJ2-7	.	CASSAHYEQYF	TGTGCCAGCAGTGCCCACTACGAGCAGTACTTC
TRBV28	11	many	TRBJ2-1	.	CASISGYEQFF	TGTGCCAGCATTTCGGGCTATGAGCAGTTCTTC
TRBV2	17	.	TRBJ2-6	.	CASSEAGWEAGANVLTF	TGTGCCAGCAGTGAAGCGGGATGGGAGGCTGGGGCCAACGTCCTGACTTTC
TRBV10-3	16	.	TRBJ2-7	TRBD1	CAISDRSTGAMNEQYF	TGTGCCATCAGTGATAGGTCGACAGGGGCAATGAACGAGCAGTACTTC
TRBV5-1	14	.	TRBJ2-3	.	CASSLSSEADTQYF	TGCGCCAGCAGCTTATCTAGCGAGGCAGATACGCAGTATTTT
TRBV12-3/TRBV12-4	14	.	TRBJ2-7	TRBD2	CASSASGSYYEQYF	TGTGCCAGCAGCGCTAGCGGGAGCTATTACGAGCAGTACTTC
TRBV3-1	17	few	TRBJ2-3	TRBD2	CASSQDGAGSSTDTQYF	TGTGCCAGCAGCCAAGATGGAGCGGGGTCTAGCACAGATACGCAGTATTTT
TRBV29-1	12	.	TRBJ2-7	TRBD1	CSGSQGAGEQYF	TGCAGCGGGTCACAGGGGGCCGGCGAGCAGTACTTC
TRBV20-1	15	.	TRBJ2-6	.	CSARDWGTGANVLTF	TGCAGTGCTAGAGATTGGGGCACTGGGGCCAACGTCCTGACTTTC
TRBV7-9	13	.	TRBJ1-5	.	CASSPDTVEPQHF	TGTGCCAGCAGCCCAGACACGGTTGAACCCCAGCATTTT
TRBV5-1	16	.	TRBJ2-3	TRBD2	CASSLLTSGTADTQYF	TGCGCCAGCAGCCTACTGACTAGCGGGACTGCAGATACGCAGTATTTT
TRBV5-1	15	few	TRBJ2-1	TRBD2	CASSFLGGSSDEQFF	TGCGCCAGCAGCTTCTTGGGAGGGTCTTCAGATGAGCAGTTCTTC
TRBV5-6	15	few	TRBJ2-3	.	CASSWLAALGNTQYF	TGTGCCAGCAGCTGGTTAGCGGCACTGGGGAATACGCAGTATTTT